These 5 T cell receptor beta chains were sequenced from one sample in a study of shared clonotypes between healthy human individuals. Generated by immunoSEQ multiplex PCR, the TCRdb table keeps only in-frame clones and is missing some. Of 2 million or so clones detected, about 95% appear once; the ten largest clones hold 0.13%. Sequenced input: naive CD4+ T cells sorted from blood. Stated subset: CD45RA+ positively selected. The receptor source for this set is a man aged 18 to 30 in good health.

The chain links TRBV29-1 to TRBJ1-3, with D perhaps TRBD1 (5 bases). The V end was cut by 4 bases, the J end by 7 bases, with 11 bases between. CDR3 length: 12 amino acids. Per the germline V gene, CDR1 is SQVTM and CDR2 is ANQGSEA. CDR3 DNA sequence: TGCAGCGTTGGGGACTCTTCGAACACCATATATTTT. Amino acids: CSVGDSSNTIYF.

The rearrangement links TRBV28 to TRBJ2-2; D is unclear. The CDR3 is 11 amino acids. Per germline, CDR1 MDHEN and CDR2 SYDVKM. Trimming took off 8 bases at V and 3 bases at J, with 4 bases between the two ends. In DNA, the CDR3 is TGTGCCAGCCGGGACACCGGGGAGCTGTTTTTT. This gives the protein CASRDTGELFF.

The chain carries TRBV5-1 and TRBJ2-3, with 14 bases that match TRBD2. The CDR3 loop spans 16 amino acids. Unmatched junction bases numbered 9, after V lost 4 bases and J lost 8 bases. Germline V gives CDR1 SGHRS, CDR2 YFSETQ. CDR3 sequence (DNA): TGCGCCAGCAGCGAAGGGACTAGCGGGAGAATAGGTACGCAGTATTTT. Translation gives CASSEGTSGRIGTQYF.

The rearrangement joins TRBV7-9 to TRBJ2-3; no reliable D call. From germline, CDR1 is SEHNR and CDR2 FQNEAQ (reference sequence). Trimming removed 2 bases at V and 2 bases at J, with 8 bases between. The CDR3 has 14 residues. The CDR3 sequence: CASSLSQYTDTQYF. The CDR3 DNA follows: TGTGCCAGCAGCTTAAGCCAGTACACAGATACGCAGTATTTT.

About this clone itself: Different DNA sequences within this sample yield the same CDR3. This chain joins TRBV5-1 and TRBJ2-5; 9 bases align to TRBD1. This CDR3 contains 15 residues. V shed 3 bases, J shed 5 bases, and the junction held 8 bases outside the gene matches. Germline CDR1 is SGHRS and CDR2 is YFSETQ. CDR3 bases: TGCGCCAGCAGCTCCACAGGGGGCGCAGGGGAGACCCAGTACTTC. Amino acids: CASSSTGGAGETQYF.